A selection of T cell receptor beta chains follows, all from one sample in a study of T cell responses to AZD1222 COVID-19 vaccine. Produced via immunoSEQ multiplex PCR; TCRdb's table is partial and in-frame only. The sample yields 150,000 to 200,000 clones, approximately 90% seen once. The material sequenced was peripheral blood, taken 28 days after the second dose of the MenACWY control vaccine. Every receptor here comes from an adult who received the MenACWY meningococcal vaccine as a control. Each CDR3 is given with its conserved first and last residue.

10	TRBV20-1	TRBJ1-2	CSAGKGGYTF
14	TRBV5-6	TRBJ1-4	CASSLRQGAEKLFF
15	TRBV19	TRBJ1-1	CASSGGHRGETEAFF
13	TRBV12-3/TRBV12-4	TRBJ1-4	CASSYETGRELFF
16	TRBV7-8	TRBJ1-1	CASSRDPDPLNPEAFF
12	TRBV30	TRBJ1-2	CAYDRGNYGYTF
15	TRBV10-2	TRBJ1-5	CATSDRADRDQPQHF
12	TRBV30	TRBJ2-7	CAWSPGAYEQYF
17	TRBV5-1	TRBJ1-3	CASSLVLQGHSGNTIYF
15	TRBV10-3	TRBJ2-7	CAISGAGQGGGEQYF
17	TRBV5-1	TRBJ2-3	CASSLNPRTGGPDTQYF
12	TRBV10-1	TRBJ2-2	CASSTNTGELFF
16	TRBV5-1	TRBJ2-5	CASSFLGLAGGETQYF
15	TRBV7-8	TRBJ2-5	CASSLDRWSQETQYF
13	TRBV30	TRBJ1-2	CAWMRGVNYGYTF
13	TRBV6-2/TRBV6-3	TRBJ2-1	CASSGRAYNEQFF
13	TRBV6-5	TRBJ1-2	CASRGGGGGGYTF
15	TRBV27	TRBJ2-6	CASSFDRAGANVLTF
15	TRBV24-1	TRBJ2-7	CATSGGLGTGDEQYF
13	TRBV7-9	TRBJ1-1	CASSLRVTPEAFF
14	TRBV6-5	TRBJ2-7	CASSLQGPSYEQYF
13	TRBV7-9	TRBJ1-2	CAGRGTGGDGYTF
12	TRBV12-5	TRBJ1-1	CASGWGAEGAFF
15	TRBV19	TRBJ1-1	CASSRGRFMNTEAFF
15	TRBV6-5	TRBJ1-1	CASSLNRGANTEAFF
15	TRBV16	TRBJ2-7	CASSLGAGSSYEQYF
15	TRBV28	TRBJ1-2	CASSIPTGGAYGYTF